Sequencing of this TCR beta chain was carried out in a study of shared clonotypes between healthy human individuals. Donors comprised healthy HIV-negative adults lacking recent acute infections or vaccinations. Assay execution took place at the deep level. TCRdb's table, derived via immunoSEQ multiplex PCR, lists solely in-frame clones and lacks some. Counted here are around 2.5 million clones, 80% to 95% occurring once; the ten biggest clones make up 0.36%. The clonotype was recovered from a man between 18 and 29 years old in good health. Some clones in this sample may be carry-over from other donors' samples. Input material: naive CD4+ T cells from PBMCs. The sample's subset: CD45RA+ positively selected.

CDR3: CASSVKVGGGDTQYF. CDR3 coding DNA: TGTGCCAGCAGCGTTAAAGTGGGAGGTGGGGATACGCAGTATTTT. V gene TRBV9 combines with J gene TRBJ2-3; a weak D match, TRBD2 (6 bases). Trimming cost V 2 bases and J 6 bases, with 16 bases left between them. This CDR3 spans 15 amino acids. Germline CDR1 reads SGDLS; CDR2 reads YYNGEE.